These T cell receptor beta chains were read from a single sample in a study of T cell responses to AZD1222 COVID-19 vaccine. Assay used: immunoSEQ multiplex PCR; TCRdb lists only in-frame clones, some missing. Of 110,000 or so clones in the sample, more than 75% were seen once. The sequences come from peripheral blood, collected on day 0 of AZD1222 vaccination. These receptor sequences come from an adult in good health. Each CDR3 is given with its conserved first and last residue. The order of the fields is clone size, V gene, J gene, CDR3 protein. Only part of the rows carry a size: once, few, many, or a class if the clone is expanded.

abundance: -; v_gene: TRBV5-1; j_gene: TRBJ2-1; CDR3aa: CASRGTSGTSSYNEQFF
abundance: -; v_gene: TRBV7-9; j_gene: TRBJ2-1; CDR3aa: CASSSGLAGSNEQFF
abundance: -; v_gene: TRBV29-1; j_gene: TRBJ2-7; CDR3aa: CSAGDIGYEQYF
abundance: -; v_gene: TRBV10-1; j_gene: TRBJ2-1; CDR3aa: CASRGQPSSYNEQFF
abundance: once; v_gene: TRBV19; j_gene: TRBJ2-1; CDR3aa: CASSIDLVVGTGGFRRWDEQFF
abundance: -; v_gene: TRBV10-3; j_gene: TRBJ2-5; CDR3aa: CAIGRLGGEQETQYF
abundance: -; v_gene: TRBV27; j_gene: TRBJ2-3; CDR3aa: CASSPTGHSTDTQYF
abundance: -; v_gene: TRBV4-2; j_gene: TRBJ1-5; CDR3aa: CASSHPGSGNQPQHF
abundance: once; v_gene: TRBV15; j_gene: TRBJ2-5; CDR3aa: CATSRGGLAGGQETQYF
abundance: -; v_gene: TRBV5-3; j_gene: TRBJ2-7; CDR3aa: CAQQVRQGISEQYF
abundance: -; v_gene: TRBV15; j_gene: TRBJ2-1; CDR3aa: CATSRARLAGSYNEQFF
abundance: -; v_gene: TRBV2; j_gene: TRBJ1-2; CDR3aa: CASVKDRGYGYTF
abundance: few; v_gene: TRBV19; j_gene: TRBJ1-1; CDR3aa: CASDRGLWTEAFF
abundance: -; v_gene: TRBV19; j_gene: TRBJ1-4; CDR3aa: CASSIRQGLLLFF
abundance: -; v_gene: TRBV5-6; j_gene: TRBJ1-2; CDR3aa: CASSSRQANYGYTF
abundance: -; v_gene: TRBV27; j_gene: TRBJ1-1; CDR3aa: CASSLIQGAWAEAFF
abundance: -; v_gene: TRBV11-2; j_gene: TRBJ1-1; CDR3aa: CASKSYSGGPLKKAFF
abundance: once; v_gene: TRBV2; j_gene: TRBJ2-5; CDR3aa: CASSDLAGETQYF
abundance: -; v_gene: TRBV12-3/TRBV12-4; j_gene: TRBJ2-7; CDR3aa: CASRLDYEQYF
abundance: once; v_gene: TRBV6-5; j_gene: TRBJ2-2; CDR3aa: CASSPGVGELFF
abundance: -; v_gene: TRBV7-9; j_gene: TRBJ1-1; CDR3aa: CASSLKGGHLEAFF
abundance: -; v_gene: TRBV4-1; j_gene: TRBJ2-7; CDR3aa: CASSPLQTDSYEQYF
abundance: -; v_gene: TRBV4-2; j_gene: TRBJ1-4; CDR3aa: CASSPTGVTNEKLFF
abundance: -; v_gene: TRBV5-1; j_gene: TRBJ2-4; CDR3aa: CASSSSGLAGGHNIQYF
abundance: -; v_gene: TRBV10-3; j_gene: TRBJ2-1; CDR3aa: CAISESETGNNEQFF
abundance: few; v_gene: TRBV28; j_gene: TRBJ1-1; CDR3aa: CASSLFEMNTEAFF
abundance: -; v_gene: TRBV18; j_gene: TRBJ1-5; CDR3aa: CASSPEGLSNQPQHF
abundance: -; v_gene: TRBV19; j_gene: TRBJ2-1; CDR3aa: CASMPLAGRYNEQFF
abundance: -; v_gene: TRBV11-3; j_gene: TRBJ1-1; CDR3aa: CASSLGRDREAFF
abundance: -; v_gene: TRBV5-4; j_gene: TRBJ2-1; CDR3aa: CASSLEGGGGYNEQFF
abundance: -; v_gene: TRBV7-2; j_gene: TRBJ2-6; CDR3aa: CASRQTSLRANVLTF
abundance: -; v_gene: TRBV3-1/TRBV3-2; j_gene: TRBJ2-3; CDR3aa: CASSQEGRPTDTQYF
abundance: few; v_gene: TRBV24-1; j_gene: TRBJ2-5; CDR3aa: CATSGGQLGPQYF
abundance: -; v_gene: TRBV28; j_gene: TRBJ1-5; CDR3aa: CASSKYNQPQHF
abundance: -; v_gene: TRBV15; j_gene: TRBJ2-6; CDR3aa: CATRRSQDGANVLTF
abundance: -; v_gene: TRBV2; j_gene: TRBJ2-1; CDR3aa: CASSVQRSSYNEQFF
abundance: -; v_gene: TRBV7-3; j_gene: TRBJ1-1; CDR3aa: CASSLTLRTEAFF
abundance: -; v_gene: TRBV6-5; j_gene: TRBJ2-2; CDR3aa: CASGPVPPPLFF
abundance: -; v_gene: TRBV10-2; j_gene: TRBJ1-2; CDR3aa: CASSEGPFYGYTF
abundance: -; v_gene: TRBV15; j_gene: TRBJ2-1; CDR3aa: CATSTISSYNEQFF
abundance: -; v_gene: TRBV18; j_gene: TRBJ1-1; CDR3aa: CASSPSTASLNTEAFF
abundance: -; v_gene: TRBV6-5; j_gene: TRBJ1-6; CDR3aa: CATSFGAGNSPLHF
abundance: -; v_gene: TRBV15; j_gene: TRBJ1-1; CDR3aa: CATSLGGPEAFF
abundance: -; v_gene: TRBV5-1; j_gene: TRBJ2-2; CDR3aa: CASSLVPGLNTGELFF
abundance: -; v_gene: TRBV6-1; j_gene: TRBJ2-5; CDR3aa: CASSESRADQETQYF
abundance: -; v_gene: TRBV6-6; j_gene: TRBJ1-5; CDR3aa: CASSYGKGAAQPQHF
abundance: -; v_gene: TRBV19; j_gene: TRBJ1-5; CDR3aa: CATKQGGGNQPQHF
abundance: -; v_gene: TRBV29-1; j_gene: TRBJ1-1; CDR3aa: CSVERGGTNTEAFF
abundance: -; v_gene: TRBV9; j_gene: TRBJ2-3; CDR3aa: CASSGTSPATQYF
abundance: -; v_gene: TRBV10-3; j_gene: TRBJ2-2; CDR3aa: CAISESNQPNTGELFF